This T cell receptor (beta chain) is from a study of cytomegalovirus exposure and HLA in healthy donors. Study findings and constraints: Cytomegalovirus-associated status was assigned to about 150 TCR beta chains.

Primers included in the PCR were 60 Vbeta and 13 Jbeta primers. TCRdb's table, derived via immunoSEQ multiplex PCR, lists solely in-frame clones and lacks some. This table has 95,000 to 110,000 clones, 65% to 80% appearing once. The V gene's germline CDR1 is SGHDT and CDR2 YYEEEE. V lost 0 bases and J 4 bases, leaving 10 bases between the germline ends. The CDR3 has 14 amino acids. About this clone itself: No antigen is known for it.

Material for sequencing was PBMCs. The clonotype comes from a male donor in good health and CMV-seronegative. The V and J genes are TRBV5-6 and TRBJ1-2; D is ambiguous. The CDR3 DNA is TGTGCCAGCAGCTTGGACGGGGATACCTATGGCTACACCTTC. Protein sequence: CASSLDGDTYGYTF.